This T cell receptor beta chain is drawn from a study of shared clonotypes between healthy human individuals. The assay was immunoSEQ multiplex PCR, and TCRdb's table has in-frame clones only and misses some. The sample contains around 700,000 clones, less than 80% of which appear only once. Findings and caveats of the study: The study sampled only blood, and tissue repertoires likely differ. Clonotype sharing across several donors was observed for 4% to 6.5% of naive CD4 clonotypes.

The V and J ends lost 3 bases and 1 base, in that order; junction bases with no gene match: 9. The CDR3 spans 18 residues. In germline, CDR1 is LNHDA, CDR2 SQIVND (reference sequence). Of note for this clone: Its antigen is currently unknown.

The V gene is TRBV19, the J gene TRBJ2-6; 7 bases map to TRBD2. The sequence was collected from a woman in her thirties in good health. The sample consisted of memory CD4+ T cells sorted from blood. This sample's subset: CD45RA-negative fraction. Here the CDR3 reads CASSMRMGGASGANVLTF. In nucleotides, the CDR3 is TGTGCCAGTAGTATGAGAATGGGAGGGGCGTCTGGGGCCAACGTCCTGACTTTC.